This T cell receptor beta chain was obtained from a study of T cells in Graves' hyperthyroidism and ophthalmopathy. Study findings and constraints: It was a median about 6 months before onset that the model predicted ophthalmopathy.

The CDR3 covers 16 residues. Germline V gene sequence: CDR1 SGHRS, CDR2 YFSETQ. The ends lost 3 bases at V and 4 bases at J; junction bases unmatched: 12. This clonotype occurred many times. No antigen is known for it. PBMCs were collected from an approximately 9.3 ml volume of fresh peripheral blood. RNA transcripts were the template for amplifying TCR beta CDR3 regions. When the TCR CDR3 underwent first-round RT-PCR, the HTBI primer set was used. TCRdb reprocessed the multiplex PCR reads via MiXCR and lists one record per CDR3 protein. The table records about 320,000 distinct CDR3 sequences, approximately 17% of them present only once.

Sequenced sample: blood. The V call is TRBV5-1, the J call TRBJ2-5; 7 bases align to TRBD2. This receptor was identified in a man aged 30-40 years with Graves' hyperthyroidism. The CDR3 loop is CASSSPGREIGETQYF. The CDR3 bases are TGCGCCAGCAGCTCCCCCGGGCGGGAGATCGGAGAGACCCAGTACTTC.